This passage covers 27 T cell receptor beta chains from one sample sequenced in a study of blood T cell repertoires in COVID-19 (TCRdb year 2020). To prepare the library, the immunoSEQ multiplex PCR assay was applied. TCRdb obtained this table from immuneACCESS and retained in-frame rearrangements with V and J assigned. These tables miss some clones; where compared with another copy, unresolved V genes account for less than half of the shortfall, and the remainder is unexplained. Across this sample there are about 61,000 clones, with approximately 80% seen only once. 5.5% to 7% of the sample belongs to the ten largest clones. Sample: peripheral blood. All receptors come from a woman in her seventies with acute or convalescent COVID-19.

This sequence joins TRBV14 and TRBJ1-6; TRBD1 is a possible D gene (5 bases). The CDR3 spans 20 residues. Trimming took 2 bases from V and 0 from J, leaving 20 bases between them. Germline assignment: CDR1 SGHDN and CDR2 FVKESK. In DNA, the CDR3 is TGTGCCAGCAGCCAAAGGGGCGGAAGGGCCTTAAACTCCTATAATTCACCCCTCCACTTT. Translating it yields CASSQRGGRALNSYNSPLHF. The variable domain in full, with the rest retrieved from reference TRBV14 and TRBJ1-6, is EAGVTQFPSHSVIEKGQTVTLRCDPISGHDNLYWYRRVMGKEIKFLLHFVKESKQDESGMPNNRFLAERTGGTYSTLKVQPAELEDSGVYFCASSQRGGRALNSYNSPLHFGNGTRLTVT.

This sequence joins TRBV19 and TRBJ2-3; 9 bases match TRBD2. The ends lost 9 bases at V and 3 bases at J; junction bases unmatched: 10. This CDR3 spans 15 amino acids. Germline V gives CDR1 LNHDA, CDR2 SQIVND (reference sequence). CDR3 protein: CASSRFSGGTDTQYF. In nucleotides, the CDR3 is TGTGCCAGCTCTAGATTTAGCGGGGGAACAGATACGCAGTATTTT.

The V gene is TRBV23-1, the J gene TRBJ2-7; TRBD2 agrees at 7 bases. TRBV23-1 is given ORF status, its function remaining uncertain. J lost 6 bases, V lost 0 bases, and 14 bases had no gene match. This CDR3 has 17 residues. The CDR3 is CASSQSVKPVGGGEQYF. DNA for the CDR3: TGCGCCAGCAGTCAATCGGTCAAGCCCGTGGGGGGGGGCGAGCAGTACTTC.

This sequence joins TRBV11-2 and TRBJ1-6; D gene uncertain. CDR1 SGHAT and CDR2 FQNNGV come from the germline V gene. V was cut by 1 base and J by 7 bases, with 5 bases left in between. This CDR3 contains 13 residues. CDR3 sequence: CASSLGRNSPLHF. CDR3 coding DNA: TGTGCCAGCAGCTTAGGGAGGAATTCACCCCTCCACTTT.

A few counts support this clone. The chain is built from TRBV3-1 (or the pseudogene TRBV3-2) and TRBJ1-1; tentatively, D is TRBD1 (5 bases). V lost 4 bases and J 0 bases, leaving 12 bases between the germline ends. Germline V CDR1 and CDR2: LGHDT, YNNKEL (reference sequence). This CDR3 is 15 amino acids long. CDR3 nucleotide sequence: TGTGCCAGCAGCCGACCAGGGATTATGAACACTGAAGCTTTCTTT. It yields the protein CASSRPGIMNTEAFF.

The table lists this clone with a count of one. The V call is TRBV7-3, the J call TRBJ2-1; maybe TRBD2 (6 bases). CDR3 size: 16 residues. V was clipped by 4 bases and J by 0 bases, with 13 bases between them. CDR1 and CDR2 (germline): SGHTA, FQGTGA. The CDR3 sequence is CASSSFGGASYNEQFF. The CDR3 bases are TGTGCCAGCAGCTCCTTCGGAGGGGCCTCCTACAATGAGCAGTTCTTC.

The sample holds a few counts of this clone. The CDR3 loop is CASSQEYRDEQYF. In DNA, the CDR3 is TGCGCCAGCAGCCAAGAGTACAGGGACGAGCAGTACTTC. The chain has TRBV4-3 and TRBJ2-7; the D gene is possibly TRBD1 (6 bases). The CDR3 runs 13 residues. Germline loops: CDR1 LGHNA, CDR2 YSLEER. V lost 0 bases and J lost 5, with 8 bases in between.

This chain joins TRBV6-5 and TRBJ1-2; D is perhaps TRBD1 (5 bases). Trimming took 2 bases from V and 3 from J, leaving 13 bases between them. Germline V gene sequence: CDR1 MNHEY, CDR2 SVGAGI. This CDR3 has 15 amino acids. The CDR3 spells CASSYVVGLDYGYTF. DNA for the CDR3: TGTGCCAGCAGTTACGTCGTGGGACTAGACTATGGCTACACCTTC.

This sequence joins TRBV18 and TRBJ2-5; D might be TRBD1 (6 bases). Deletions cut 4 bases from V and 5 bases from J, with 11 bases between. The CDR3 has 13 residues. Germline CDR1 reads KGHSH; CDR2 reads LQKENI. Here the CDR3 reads CASSLQGWETQYF. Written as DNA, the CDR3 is TGTGCCAGCTCACTACAGGGTTGGGAGACCCAGTACTTC.

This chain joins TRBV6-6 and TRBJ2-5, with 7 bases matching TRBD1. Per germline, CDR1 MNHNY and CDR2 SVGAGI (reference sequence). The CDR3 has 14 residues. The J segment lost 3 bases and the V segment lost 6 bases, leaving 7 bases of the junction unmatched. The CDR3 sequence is CASSRAGGEETQYF. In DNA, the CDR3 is TGTGCCAGCAGCAGAGCAGGGGGAGAAGAGACCCAGTACTTC.

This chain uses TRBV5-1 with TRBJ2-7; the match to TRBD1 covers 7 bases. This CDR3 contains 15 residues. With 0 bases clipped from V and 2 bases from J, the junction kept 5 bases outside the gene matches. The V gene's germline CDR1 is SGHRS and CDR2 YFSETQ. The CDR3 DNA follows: TGCGCCAGCAGCTTGGATCCCAGGGGGACCTACGAGCAGTACTTC. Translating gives CASSLDPRGTYEQYF.

The CDR3 here is CASSLEVAGGRETQYF. The CDR3 region has the DNA TGTGCCAGCAGCTTAGAGGTAGCGGGGGGGAGAGAGACCCAGTACTTC. The rearrangement joins TRBV7-6 to TRBJ2-5, with 11 bases matching TRBD2. With 1 base clipped from V and 4 bases from J, the junction kept 5 bases outside the gene matches. This CDR3 is 16 amino acids long. CDR1 SGHVS and CDR2 FNYEAQ come from the germline V gene. Looking up the rest from reference TRBV7-6 and TRBJ2-5 gives the full variable domain: GAGVSQSPRYKVTKRGQDVALRCDPISGHVSLYWYRQALGQGPEFLTYFNYEAQQDKSGLPNDRFSAERPEGSISTLTIQRTEQRDSAMYRCASSLEVAGGRETQYFGPGTRLLVL.

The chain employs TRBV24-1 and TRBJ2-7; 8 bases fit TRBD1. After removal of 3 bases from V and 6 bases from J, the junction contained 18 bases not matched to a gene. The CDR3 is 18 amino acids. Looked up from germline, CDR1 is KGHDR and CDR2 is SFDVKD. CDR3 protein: CATSDTVLDRVSRREQYF. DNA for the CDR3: TGTGCCACCAGTGATACGGTCTTGGACAGGGTCTCGAGGCGCGAGCAGTACTTC.

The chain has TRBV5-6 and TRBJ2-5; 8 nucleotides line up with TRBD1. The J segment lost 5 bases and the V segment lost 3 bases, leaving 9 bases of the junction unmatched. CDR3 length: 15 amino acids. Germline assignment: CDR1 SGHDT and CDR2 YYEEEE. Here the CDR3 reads CASSSGQGKGETQYF. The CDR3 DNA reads TGTGCCAGCAGCTCCGGACAGGGAAAAGGCGAGACCCAGTACTTC.

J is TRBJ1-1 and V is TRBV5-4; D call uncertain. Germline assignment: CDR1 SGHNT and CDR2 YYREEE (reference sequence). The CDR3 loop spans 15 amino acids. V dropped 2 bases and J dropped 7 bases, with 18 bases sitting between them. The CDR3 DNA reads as TGTGCCAGCAGCTTCTTATCAGGTGGAGGAGGTGAAGCTTTCTTT. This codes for CASSFLSGGGGEAFF.

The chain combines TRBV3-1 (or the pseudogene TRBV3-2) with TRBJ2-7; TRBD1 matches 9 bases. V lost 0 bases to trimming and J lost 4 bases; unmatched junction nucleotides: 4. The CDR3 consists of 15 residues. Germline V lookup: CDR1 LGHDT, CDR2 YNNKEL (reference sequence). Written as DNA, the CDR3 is TGTGCCAGCAGCCAAGATACGGGACAGGGTTACGAGCAGTACTTC. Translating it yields CASSQDTGQGYEQYF.

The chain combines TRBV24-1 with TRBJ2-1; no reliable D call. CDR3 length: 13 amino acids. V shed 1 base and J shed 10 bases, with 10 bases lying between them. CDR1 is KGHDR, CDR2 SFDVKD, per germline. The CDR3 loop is CATSDFGGREQFF. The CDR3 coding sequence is TGTGCCACCAGTGATTTTGGCGGTCGGGAGCAGTTCTTC.

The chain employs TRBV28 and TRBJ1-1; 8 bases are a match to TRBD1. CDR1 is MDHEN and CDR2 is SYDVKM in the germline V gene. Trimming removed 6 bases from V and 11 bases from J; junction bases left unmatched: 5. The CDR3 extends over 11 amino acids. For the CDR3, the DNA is TGTGCCAGCAGGGTGACAGGGGAGGCTTTCTTT. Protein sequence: CASRVTGEAFF.

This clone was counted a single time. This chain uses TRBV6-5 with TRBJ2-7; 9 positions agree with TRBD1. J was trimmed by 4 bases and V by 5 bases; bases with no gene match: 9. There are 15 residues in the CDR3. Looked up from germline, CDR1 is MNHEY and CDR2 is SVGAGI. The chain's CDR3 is CASSPTGTGRYEQYF. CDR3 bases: TGTGCCAGCAGTCCCACGGGGACAGGGAGGTACGAGCAGTACTTC.

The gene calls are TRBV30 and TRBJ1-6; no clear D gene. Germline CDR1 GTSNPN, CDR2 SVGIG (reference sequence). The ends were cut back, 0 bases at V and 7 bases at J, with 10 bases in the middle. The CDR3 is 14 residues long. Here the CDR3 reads CAWSVPGGNSPLHF. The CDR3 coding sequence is TGTGCCTGGAGTGTACCTGGCGGGAATTCACCCCTCCACTTT. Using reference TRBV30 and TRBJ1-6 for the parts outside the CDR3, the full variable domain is SQTIHQWPATLVQPVGSPLSLECTVEGTSNPNLYWYRQAAGRGLQLLFYSVGIGQISSEVPQNLSASRPQDRQFILSSKKLLLSDSGFYLCAWSVPGGNSPLHFGNGTRLTVT.

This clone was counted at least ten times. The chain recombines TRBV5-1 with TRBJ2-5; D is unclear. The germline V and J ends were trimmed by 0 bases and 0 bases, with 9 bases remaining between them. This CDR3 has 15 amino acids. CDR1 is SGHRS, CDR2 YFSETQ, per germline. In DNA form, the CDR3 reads TGCGCCAGCAGCTTGGTGTATCAGTACCAAGAGACCCAGTACTTC. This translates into CASSLVYQYQETQYF.

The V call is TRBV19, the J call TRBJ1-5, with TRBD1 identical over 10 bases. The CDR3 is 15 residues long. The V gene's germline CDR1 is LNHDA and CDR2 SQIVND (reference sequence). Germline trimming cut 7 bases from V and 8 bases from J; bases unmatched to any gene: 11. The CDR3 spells CASTVVGDRGKPQHF. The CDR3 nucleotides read TGTGCCAGTACGGTGGTAGGGGACAGGGGCAAGCCCCAGCATTTT.

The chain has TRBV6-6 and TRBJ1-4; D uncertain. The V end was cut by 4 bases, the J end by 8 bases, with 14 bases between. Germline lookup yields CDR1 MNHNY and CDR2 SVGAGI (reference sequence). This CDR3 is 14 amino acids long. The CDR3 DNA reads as TGTGCCAGCAGTTTGGAGGCGGCGTCCGAAAAACTGTTTTTT. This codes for CASSLEAASEKLFF.

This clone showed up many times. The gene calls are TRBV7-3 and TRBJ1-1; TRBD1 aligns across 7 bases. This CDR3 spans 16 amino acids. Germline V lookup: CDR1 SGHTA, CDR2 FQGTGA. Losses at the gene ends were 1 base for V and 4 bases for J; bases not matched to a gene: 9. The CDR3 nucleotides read TGTGCCAGCAGCTTAAAAGGAGGGGGCCCAGGCACTGAAGCTTTCTTT. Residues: CASSLKGGGPGTEAFF. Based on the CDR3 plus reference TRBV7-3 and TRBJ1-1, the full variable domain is GAGVSQTPSNKVTEKGKYVELRCDPISGHTALYWYRQSLGQGPEFLIYFQGTGAADDSGLPNDRFFAVRPEGSVSTLKIQRTERGDSAVYLCASSLKGGGPGTEAFFGQGTRLTVV.

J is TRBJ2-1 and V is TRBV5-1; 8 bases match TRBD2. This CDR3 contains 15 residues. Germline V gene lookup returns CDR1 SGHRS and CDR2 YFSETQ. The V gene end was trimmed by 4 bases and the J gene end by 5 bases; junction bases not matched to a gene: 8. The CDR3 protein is CASSIGPGGNNEQFF. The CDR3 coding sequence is TGCGCCAGCAGCATAGGGCCGGGAGGGAACAATGAGCAGTTCTTC.

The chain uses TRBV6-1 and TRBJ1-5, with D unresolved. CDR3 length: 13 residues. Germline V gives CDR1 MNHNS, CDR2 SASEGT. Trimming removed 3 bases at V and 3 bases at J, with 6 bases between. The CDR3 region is CASSDHSNQPQHF. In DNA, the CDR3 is TGTGCCAGCAGTGATCACTCCAATCAGCCCCAGCATTTT.

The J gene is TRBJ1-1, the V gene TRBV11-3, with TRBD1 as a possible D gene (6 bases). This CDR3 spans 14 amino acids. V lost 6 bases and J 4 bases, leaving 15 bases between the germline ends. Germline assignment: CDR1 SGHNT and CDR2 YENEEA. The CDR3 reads CASRPGGASTEAFF. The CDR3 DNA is TGTGCCAGCAGACCTGGGGGCGCGAGCACTGAAGCTTTCTTT.